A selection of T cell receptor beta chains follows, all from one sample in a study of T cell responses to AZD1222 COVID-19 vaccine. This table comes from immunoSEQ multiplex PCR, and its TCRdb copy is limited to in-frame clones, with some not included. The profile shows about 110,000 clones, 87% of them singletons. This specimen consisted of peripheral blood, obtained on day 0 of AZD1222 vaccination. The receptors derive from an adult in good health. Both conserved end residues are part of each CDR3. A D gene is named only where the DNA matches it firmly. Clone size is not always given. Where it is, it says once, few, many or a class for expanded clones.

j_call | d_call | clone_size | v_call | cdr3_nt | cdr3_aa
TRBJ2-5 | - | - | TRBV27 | TGTGCCAGCACTCCCTCCCAGGGGTCGGGGCAGGAGACCCAGTACTTC | CASTPSQGSGQETQYF
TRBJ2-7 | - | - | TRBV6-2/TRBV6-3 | TGTGCCAGCAGTTACCAAAATGACTACGAGCAGTACTTC | CASSYQNDYEQYF
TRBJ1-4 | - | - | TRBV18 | TGTGCCAGCTCACCCAGCCAATCAGGCACTAATGAAAAACTGTTTTTT | CASSPSQSGTNEKLFF
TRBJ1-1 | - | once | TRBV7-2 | TGTGCCAGCAGCTTAGCGCTTGCGAACACTGAAGCTTTCTTT | CASSLALANTEAFF
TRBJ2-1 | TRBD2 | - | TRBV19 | TGTGCCAGCACTACTAGCGGGACAACCAGTTACAATGAGCAGTTCTTC | CASTTSGTTSYNEQFF
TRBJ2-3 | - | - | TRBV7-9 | TGTGCCAGCTATAACGAGGTCCAGGGGAGGGATACGCAGTATTTT | CASYNEVQGRDTQYF
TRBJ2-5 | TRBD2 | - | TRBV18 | TGTGCCAGCAGCTCCGGGGGGGAGACCCAGTACTTC | CASSSGGETQYF
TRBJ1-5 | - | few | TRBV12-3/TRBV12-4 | TGTGCCAGCAGTGCGGGACAGCCCCAGCATTTT | CASSAGQPQHF
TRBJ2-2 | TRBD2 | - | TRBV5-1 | TGCGCCAGCAGCTTAATAGCGGGAGCGAACACCGGGGAGCTGTTTTTT | CASSLIAGANTGELFF
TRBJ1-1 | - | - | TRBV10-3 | TGTGCCACCCTGGTCGTAGAGAACACTGAAGCTTTCTTT | CATLVVENTEAFF
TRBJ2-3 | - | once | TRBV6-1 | TGTGCCAGCAGTGAAGAAAGGAGAGATACGCAGTATTTT | CASSEERRDTQYF
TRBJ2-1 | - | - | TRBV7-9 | TGTGCCATCCTATTAGGGGGTGGGGACAATGAGCAGTTCTTC | CAILLGGGDNEQFF
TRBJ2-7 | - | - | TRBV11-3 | TGTGCCAGCAGCCTGACAGCCGCCTACGAGCAGTACTTC | CASSLTAAYEQYF
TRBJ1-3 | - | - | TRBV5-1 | TGCGCCAGCAGCTTGGGAGGAAACACCATATATTTT | CASSLGGNTIYF
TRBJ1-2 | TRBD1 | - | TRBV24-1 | TGTGCCACCAGTGACGGGGGACAGCGTTTAGGCTACACCTTC | CATSDGGQRLGYTF
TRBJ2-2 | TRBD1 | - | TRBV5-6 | TGTGCCAGCAGCTTGGTACAGGGGGACACCGGGGAGCTGTTTTTT | CASSLVQGDTGELFF
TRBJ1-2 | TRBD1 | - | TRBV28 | TGTGCCAGCAGGGGGTGGGGACAGGCTACGTCCTATGGCTACACCTTC | CASRGWGQATSYGYTF
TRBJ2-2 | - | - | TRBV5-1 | TGCGCCAGCAGCCCCAACCGACTCAGCACCGGGGAGCTGTTTTTT | CASSPNRLSTGELFF
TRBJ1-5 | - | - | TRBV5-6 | TGTGCCAGCAGCTTGGCGGGGGGGCCCCAGCATTTT | CASSLAGGPQHF
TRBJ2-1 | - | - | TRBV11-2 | TGTGCCAGCACCTCTAATCAGGGATACAATGAGCAGTTCTTC | CASTSNQGYNEQFF
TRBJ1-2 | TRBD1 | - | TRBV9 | TGTGCCAGCAGCGAACTGTCGGGGACAGGAGCTAACTATGGCTACACCTTC | CASSELSGTGANYGYTF
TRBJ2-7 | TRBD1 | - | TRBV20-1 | TGCAGTGCTAGTACAGGGGGCGGCATCTCCTACGAGCAGTACTTC | CSASTGGGISYEQYF
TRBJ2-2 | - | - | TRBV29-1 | TGCAGCGTCGCGGGGACCGGGGAGCTGTTTTTT | CSVAGTGELFF
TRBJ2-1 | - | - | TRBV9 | TGTGCCAGCAGCGTAGATCACGGGGATTACAATGAGCAGTTCTTC | CASSVDHGDYNEQFF
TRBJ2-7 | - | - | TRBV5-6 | TGTGCCAGCAGCCGCAGGGGTGAAAGAGCCTACGAGCAGTACTTC | CASSRRGERAYEQYF
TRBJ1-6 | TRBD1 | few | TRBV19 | TGTGCCAGTAGTATGACAGGGGTTACACCCCTCCACTTT | CASSMTGVTPLHF
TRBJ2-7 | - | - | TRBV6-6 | TGTGCCAGCAGCCGGCTGGGGCCATACGAGCAGTACTTC | CASSRLGPYEQYF
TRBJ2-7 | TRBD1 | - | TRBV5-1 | TGCGCCAGCAGCCTCCGGACAGGCAACCCCTACGAGCAGTACTTC | CASSLRTGNPYEQYF
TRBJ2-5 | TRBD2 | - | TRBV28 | TGTGCCAGCAGTCAAGCGGGAGTTACAGAGACCCAGTACTTC | CASSQAGVTETQYF
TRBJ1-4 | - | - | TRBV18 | TGTGCCAGCTCCGCCGGGGGAGCAACTAATGAAAAACTGTTTTTT | CASSAGGATNEKLFF
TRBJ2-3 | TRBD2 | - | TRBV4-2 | TGTGCCAGCAGCCAAGCGGGAGGTGGCACAGATACGCAGTATTTT | CASSQAGGGTDTQYF
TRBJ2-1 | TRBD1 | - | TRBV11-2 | TGTGCCAGCAGCTACGGGACAGGGAATCATGAGCAGTTCTTC | CASSYGTGNHEQFF
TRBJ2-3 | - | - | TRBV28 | TGTGCCAGCACCTACACCGGCACAGATACGCAGTATTTT | CASTYTGTDTQYF
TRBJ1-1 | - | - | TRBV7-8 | TGTGCCAGCAGCTTAGGAGAGGTGAACACTGAAGCTTTCTTT | CASSLGEVNTEAFF
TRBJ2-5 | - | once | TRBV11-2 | TGTGCCAGCAGCTTATATCCAGAGGGCCGGGAGACCCAGTACTTC | CASSLYPEGRETQYF
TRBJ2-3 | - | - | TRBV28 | TGTGCCAGCAGTTTAGTGAGAGTCACAGATACGCAGTATTTT | CASSLVRVTDTQYF
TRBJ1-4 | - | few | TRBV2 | TGTGCCAGCAGTACAGGGTCGAATTCGGAAAAACTGTTTTTT | CASSTGSNSEKLFF
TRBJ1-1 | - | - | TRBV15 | TGTGCCACCAGCAGAGAAATTGGGTCGAACACTGAAGCTTTCTTT | CATSREIGSNTEAFF
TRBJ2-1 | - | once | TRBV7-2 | TGTGCCAGCAATATCCAGGGATCCGACAATGAGCAGTTCTTC | CASNIQGSDNEQFF
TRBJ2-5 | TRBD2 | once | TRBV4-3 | TGCGCCAGCAGCCAAGACGAAGCGGGGGGGCTTAGGGAGACCCAGTACTTC | CASSQDEAGGLRETQYF
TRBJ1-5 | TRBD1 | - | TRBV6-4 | TGTGCCAGCAGCCGGGACAGGGGAGCGTGGAGCAATCAGCCCCAGCATTTT | CASSRDRGAWSNQPQHF
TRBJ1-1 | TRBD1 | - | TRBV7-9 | TGTGCCAGCAGCTCCGACACCAACGGACAGGGGAGGACTGAAGCTTTCTTT | CASSSDTNGQGRTEAFF
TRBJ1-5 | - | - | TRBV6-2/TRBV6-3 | TGTGCCAGCAGTGGGAATACCGGGACACTGAGATCTAGCAATCAGCCCCAGCATTTT | CASSGNTGTLRSSNQPQHF
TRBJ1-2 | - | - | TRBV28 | TGTGCCAGCAGGCTACAGTCGTATGGCTACACCTTC | CASRLQSYGYTF
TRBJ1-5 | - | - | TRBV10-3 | TGTGCCATCAGTGAGGCGGGGTCCGGCAGCAATCAGCCCCAGCATTTT | CAISEAGSGSNQPQHF
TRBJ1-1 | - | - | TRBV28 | TGTGCCAGCAGTTTACGGGAAACTGAAGCTTTCTTT | CASSLRETEAFF
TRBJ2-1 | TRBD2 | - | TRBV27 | TGTGCCAGCAAGGGACTAGCGGGAGAGAATGAGCAGTTCTTC | CASKGLAGENEQFF
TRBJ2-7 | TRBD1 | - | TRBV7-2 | TGTGCCAGCAGCCCCAGACGACAGGGCTACGAGCAGTACTTC | CASSPRRQGYEQYF
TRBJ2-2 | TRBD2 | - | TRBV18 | TGTGCCAGCTCACCGTTCGAACGGGGGGACACCGGGGAGCTGTTTTTT | CASSPFERGDTGELFF
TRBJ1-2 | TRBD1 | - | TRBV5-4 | TGTGCCAGCATTAACCAGGGGGCCCGCGGCTACACCTTC | CASINQGARGYTF
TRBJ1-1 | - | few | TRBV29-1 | TGCAGCGTTGATCGGGGGCGAGGGAACATGAACACTGAAGCTTTCTTT | CSVDRGRGNMNTEAFF
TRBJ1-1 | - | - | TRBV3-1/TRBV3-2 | TGTGCCAGCAGCCACGGAGGGGGATCTCCCCTGTCAGCTGAAGCTTTCTTT | CASSHGGGSPLSAEAFF
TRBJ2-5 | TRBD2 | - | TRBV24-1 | TGTGCCACCCAGCACGGGGCGGGGGCCCAGTACTTC | CATQHGAGAQYF
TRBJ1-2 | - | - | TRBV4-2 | TGTGCCAGCAGCCCCGAGGGCGGACCTACGAACTATGGCTACACCTTC | CASSPEGGPTNYGYTF
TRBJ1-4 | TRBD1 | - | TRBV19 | TGTGCCAGTAGTCCGGACAGGGAGGAAAAACTGTTTTTT | CASSPDREEKLFF
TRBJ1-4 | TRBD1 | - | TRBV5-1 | TGCGCCAGCAGCTCCCCGGAGGGGGCGAGGAAACTGTTTTTT | CASSSPEGARKLFF
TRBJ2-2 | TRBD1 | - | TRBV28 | TGTGCCAGCAGTCCTAACATGGGGACAGGGGATACCGGGGAGCTGTTTTTT | CASSPNMGTGDTGELFF
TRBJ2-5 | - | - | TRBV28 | TGTGCCAGCAGTTTCGGTAGCGGCCAAGAGACCCAGTACTTC | CASSFGSGQETQYF
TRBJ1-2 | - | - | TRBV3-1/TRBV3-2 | TGTGCCAGCGCAGACGGGGCGGGAGGCTACACCTTC | CASADGAGGYTF
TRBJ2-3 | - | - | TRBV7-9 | TGTGCCAGCAGCTTAGGGGGAGTTGAGAGAGATACGCAGTATTTT | CASSLGGVERDTQYF